A single sample gave rise to the 6 T cell receptor beta chains below, sequenced in a study of regulatory T cells in long-lasting Graves disease. Time point described: newly diagnosed GD, antithyroid drugs for less than 3 months. The TCR library used RNA extracted from PBMCs. iRepertoire HTBI primers and Arm-PCR of CDR3 regions built TCR beta libraries. TCRdb re-called the multiplex PCR reads through MiXCR, storing one row per CDR3 protein. In the table there are roughly 500,000 distinct CDR3 sequences, 13% of which are singletons. The same specimen was also included in a second study, on T cells in Graves' hyperthyroidism and ophthalmopathy.

Source: peripheral blood mononuclear cells (PBMCs), taken at new diagnosis, from a patient treated with antithyroid drugs. The receptor set was obtained from a man aged 25-40 years with Graves disease.

This clonotype was counted ten times or more. The chain links TRBV20-1 to TRBJ2-1; 11 nucleotides match TRBD2. The CDR3 is 14 residues long. Germline loops: CDR1 DFQATT, CDR2 SNEGSKA (reference sequence). Trimming removed 4 bases from V and 7 bases from J; junction bases left unmatched: 6. The CDR3 here is CSANSGRARNEQFF. CDR3 bases: TGCAGTGCTAATAGCGGGAGGGCCCGAAATGAGCAGTTCTTC.

This clonotype was counted ten times or more. The chain uses TRBV20-1 and TRBJ2-7; D uncertain. Looked up from germline, CDR1 is DFQATT and CDR2 is SNEGSKA (reference sequence). CDR3 length: 14 amino acids. Trimming cost V 6 bases and J 2 bases, with 17 bases left between them. The CDR3 DNA reads TGCAGTGCACCCTCTCCCCGCTCCGCCTACGAGCAGTACTTC. Encoded protein: CSAPSPRSAYEQYF.

V is TRBV12-5 and J is TRBJ1-1; D gene ambiguous. Germline V lookup: CDR1 LGHNT, CDR2 FRNRAP. The V gene lost 4 bases and the J gene lost 6 bases, with 9 bases spanning the gap. CDR3 length equals 12 residues. CDR3 bases: TGTGCTAGTGGTTCTACAGCTTCTGAAGCTTTCTTT. Protein sequence: CASGSTASEAFF.

This clonotype was observed at least ten times. The gene calls are TRBV7-9 and TRBJ1-2, with unresolved D. The CDR3 is 12 amino acids. Trimming took 4 bases from V and 13 from J, leaving 16 bases between them. Germline CDR1 reads SEHNR; CDR2 reads FQNEAQ (reference sequence). For the CDR3, the DNA is TGTGCCAGCAGCTCTCAACCCCAAATCGTCACCTTC. Its translation is CASSSQPQIVTF.

This clonotype has ten or more counts. CDR3: CASSPARGGGEQFF. CDR3 sequence (DNA): TGTGCCAGCAGCCCCGCTAGGGGGGGTGGTGAGCAGTTCTTC. The chain recombines TRBV7-2 with TRBJ2-1, with a weak D call TRBD2 (7 bases). Per the germline V gene, CDR1 is SGHTA and CDR2 is FQGNSA. The V and J ends lost 5 bases and 9 bases respectively, with 17 bases between them. The length of the CDR3 is 14 residues.

About this clonotype: This could be a read error, since a much larger clone is one nucleotide away. This sequence joins TRBV2 and TRBJ2-2; tentative D call: TRBD2 (6 bases). The CDR3 runs 13 residues. CDR1 and CDR2 (germline): SNHLY, FYNNEI. CDR3 bases: TGTGCCAGCAGTGACAGGAGGACCGGGGGGCTGTTTTTT. This encodes CASSDRRTGGLFF.